The 13 T cell receptor beta chains listed next were all sequenced from one sample in a study of blood T cell repertoires in COVID-19. Repertoires were generated with immunoSEQ multiplex PCR, while TCRdb's copy carries only in-frame clones and drops some. Here the sample spans 250,000 to 300,000 clones, approximately 91% being singletons. Sequencing was performed on peripheral blood. The receptors derive from a woman aged 25 to 39 with COVID-19, enrolled during active disease.

The rearrangement joins TRBV5-4 to TRBJ2-2; D is perhaps TRBD1 (6 bases). Germline lookup yields CDR1 SGHNT and CDR2 YYREEE (reference sequence). Trimming pared 4 bases from V and 4 bases from J, leaving 14 bases between. The CDR3 is 15 amino acids. In nucleotides, the CDR3 is TGTGCCAGCAGCATTCAGGGGCTTAGCACCGGGGAGCTGTTTTTT. It translates to CASSIQGLSTGELFF.

This clone was picked up a small number of times. This chain uses TRBV4-2 with TRBJ2-7; TRBD1 might be the D (6 bases). Per germline, CDR1 LGHNA and CDR2 YNFKEQ. There are 16 residues in the CDR3. Trimming stripped 0 bases from V and 6 bases from J, with 18 bases between. Here the CDR3 DNA reads TGTGCCAGCAGCCAAGAAACAGGGAACTTCCCCGCCGAGCAGTACTTC. This gives the protein CASSQETGNFPAEQYF.

The chain combines TRBV2 with TRBJ1-3, with TRBD1 as a possible D gene (5 bases). Germline CDR1 reads SNHLY; CDR2 reads FYNNEI. The V and J ends lost 6 bases and 2 bases respectively, with 14 bases between them. The CDR3 loop spans 15 amino acids. The CDR3 bases are TGTGCCAGCAGGTCGGACATTTTCACTGGAAACACCATATATTTT. Amino acids: CASRSDIFTGNTIYF.

The rearrangement joins TRBV28 to TRBJ1-2, with TRBD1 as a possible D gene (5 bases). V was trimmed by 3 bases and J by 4 bases, leaving 15 bases between them. The CDR3 runs 15 residues. Germline values: CDR1 MDHEN, CDR2 SYDVKM. The CDR3 region is CASSLLVGAGYGYTF. The CDR3 nucleotides are TGTGCCAGCAGTTTGTTAGTTGGGGCCGGCTATGGCTACACCTTC.

V usage is TRBV28 and J usage is TRBJ1-1; D is perhaps TRBD1 (6 bases). CDR1 MDHEN and CDR2 SYDVKM come from the germline V gene. This CDR3 contains 14 residues. V lost 6 bases, J lost 5 bases, and 16 bases lay in between. The CDR3 DNA is TGTGCCAGCAGATATACAGGGTTTAGGACTGAAGCTTTCTTT. Protein sequence: CASRYTGFRTEAFF.

V is TRBV4-1 and J is TRBJ2-1, with 10 bases fitting TRBD1. CDR1 MGHRA and CDR2 YSYEKL come from the germline V gene. CDR3 size: 14 residues. Trimming at V came to 3 bases and at J to 7 bases, leaving 3 bases not matched to a gene. CDR3 loop: CASSHPGQGNEQFF. The CDR3 DNA reads as TGCGCCAGCAGCCACCCGGGACAGGGGAATGAGCAGTTCTTC.

This sequence joins TRBV18 and TRBJ2-5, with D possibly TRBD1 on 5 matching bases. The CDR3 has 14 amino acids. Trimming left V 3 bases short and J 0 bases short, with 8 bases between. Germline V lookup: CDR1 KGHSH, CDR2 LQKENI. The CDR3 region is CASSPNRYQETQYF. DNA for the CDR3: TGTGCCAGCTCACCCAACAGGTACCAAGAGACCCAGTACTTC.

The DNA for the CDR3 is TGTGCTAGTGGTTTAACTAGCGGCACAGATACGCAGTATTTT. Its translation: CASGLTSGTDTQYF. This sequence joins TRBV12-5 and TRBJ2-3, with 7 positions matching TRBD2. The CDR3 is 14 residues long. Per germline, CDR1 LGHNT and CDR2 FRNRAP. After removal of 3 bases from V and 1 base from J, the junction contained 1 base not matched to a gene.

J is TRBJ2-2 and V is TRBV7-6; 12 bases fit TRBD1. The CDR3 is 16 residues long. V dropped 3 bases and J dropped 8; count of bases not matched to a gene: 7. Germline CDR1 reads SGHVS; CDR2 reads FNYEAQ. DNA of the CDR3: TGTGCCAGCAGCTTCGTTGGGACAGGGGGCGCGGGGGAGCTGTTTTTT. It yields the protein CASSFVGTGGAGELFF.

The gene calls are TRBV28 and TRBJ2-1; 9 nucleotides match TRBD1. The length of the CDR3 is 13 residues. J was trimmed by 4 bases and V by 8 bases; bases with no gene match: 3. Germline V gives CDR1 MDHEN, CDR2 SYDVKM. Written as DNA, the CDR3 is TGTGCCAGCCGGGACAGGGCGTACAATGAGCAGTTCTTC. This translates into CASRDRAYNEQFF.

V and J are TRBV18 and TRBJ1-1; 7 bases agree with TRBD1. CDR1 and CDR2 (germline): KGHSH, LQKENI. The V and J ends lost 2 bases and 5 bases, in that order; junction bases with no gene match: 2. The CDR3 extends over 13 amino acids. The CDR3 region has the DNA TGTGCCAGCTCACCAGGGACAGTAACTGAAGCTTTCTTT. It encodes CASSPGTVTEAFF.

The chain carries TRBV29-1 and TRBJ1-1; D is ambiguous. This CDR3 spans 12 amino acids. The V end lost 7 bases, the J end lost 0 bases, and 9 bases lay between the germline ends. Germline CDR1 is SQVTM and CDR2 is ANQGSEA. CDR3 amino acids: CSAEGLNTEAFF. The CDR3 nucleotides read TGCAGCGCTGAGGGCCTGAACACTGAAGCTTTCTTT.

The chain has TRBV4-1 and TRBJ1-5, with 8 nucleotides matching TRBD1. The CDR3 is 15 amino acids. Germline V gene lookup returns CDR1 MGHRA and CDR2 YSYEKL. The ends lost 2 bases at V and 1 base at J; junction bases unmatched: 1. The CDR3, as DNA: TGCGCCAGCAGCCAACGACAGGGGAGCAATCAGCCCCAGCATTTT. Translation: CASSQRQGSNQPQHF.